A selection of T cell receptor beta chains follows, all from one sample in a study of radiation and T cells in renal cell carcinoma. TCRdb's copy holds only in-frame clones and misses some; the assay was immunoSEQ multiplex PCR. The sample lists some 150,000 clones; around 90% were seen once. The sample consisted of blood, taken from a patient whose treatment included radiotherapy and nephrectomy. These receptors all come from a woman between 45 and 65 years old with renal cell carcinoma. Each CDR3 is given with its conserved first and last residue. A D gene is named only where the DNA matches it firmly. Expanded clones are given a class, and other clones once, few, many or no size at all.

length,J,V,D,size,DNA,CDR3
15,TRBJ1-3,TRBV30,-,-,TGTGCCTGGAGTGTACAGGAGGCCGCTGGAAACACCATATATTTT,CAWSVQEAAGNTIYF
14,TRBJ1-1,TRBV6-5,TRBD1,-,TGTGCCAGCTCCCACAGGGGGTGGGACACTGAAGCTTTCTTT,CASSHRGWDTEAFF
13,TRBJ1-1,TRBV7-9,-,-,TGTGCCAGCAAGTACGGAGGGAACACTGAAGCTTTCTTT,CASKYGGNTEAFF
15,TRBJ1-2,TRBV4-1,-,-,TGCGCCAGCAGCCAACCGACCCATCCGTCCGTCGGCTACACCTTC,CASSQPTHPSVGYTF
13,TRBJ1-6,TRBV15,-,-,TGTGCCACCAGCAGCAGGGTAGGGTCACCCCTCCACTTT,CATSSRVGSPLHF
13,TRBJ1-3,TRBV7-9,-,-,TGTGCCAGCAGCTTAGTGTTCGCAGACACCATATATTTT,CASSLVFADTIYF
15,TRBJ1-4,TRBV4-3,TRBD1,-,TGCGCCAGCGGAATACGGACAGGGGGTGGTGAAAAACTGTTTTTT,CASGIRTGGGEKLFF
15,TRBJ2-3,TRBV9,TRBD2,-,TGTGCCAGCAGCGGCGCTAGCGGATACACAGATACGCAGTATTTT,CASSGASGYTDTQYF
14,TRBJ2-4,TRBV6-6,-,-,TGTGCCAGCAGTTACGCTGTAGCCAAAAACATTCAGTACTTC,CASSYAVAKNIQYF
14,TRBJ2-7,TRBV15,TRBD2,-,TGTGCCACCAGGGAAGCGGGGGCCGCCTACGAGCAGTACTTC,CATREAGAAYEQYF
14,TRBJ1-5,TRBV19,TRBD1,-,TGTGCCAGTAGTCGGGACAGAGATAATCAGCCCCAGCATTTT,CASSRDRDNQPQHF
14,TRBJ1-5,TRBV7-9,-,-,TGTGCCAGCAGCTTAGGAGGGCTAGATCAGCCCCAGCATTTT,CASSLGGLDQPQHF
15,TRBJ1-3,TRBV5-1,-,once,TGCGCCAGCAGCTTGGGTGGAGTCTCTGGAAACACCATATATTTT,CASSLGGVSGNTIYF
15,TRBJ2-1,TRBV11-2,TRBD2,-,TGTGCCAGCAGCTTAACGCGGGGGTACTACAATGAGCAGTTCTTC,CASSLTRGYYNEQFF
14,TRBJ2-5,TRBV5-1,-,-,TGCGCCACCCGGGGGAAAGCCGGCGGGGAGACCCAGTACTTC,CATRGKAGGETQYF
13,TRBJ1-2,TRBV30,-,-,TGTGCCTGGAGTGTAAAGACGGAGACAGGCTACACCTTC,CAWSVKTETGYTF
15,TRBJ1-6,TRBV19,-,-,TGTGCCACAAATCTGGGGGGCTCCTATAATTCACCCCTCCACTTT,CATNLGGSYNSPLHF
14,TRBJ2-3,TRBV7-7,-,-,TGTGCTAGCAGCTCCCTAGGGGCGGCAGATACGCAGTATTTT,CASSSLGAADTQYF
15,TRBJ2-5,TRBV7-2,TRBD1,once,TGTGCCAGCAGCTTAGACAGGGGGATTCCTGAGACCCAGTACTTC,CASSLDRGIPETQYF
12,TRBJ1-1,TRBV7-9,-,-,TGTGCCAGCAGCTTATTAGGTAATGAAGCTTTCTTT,CASSLLGNEAFF
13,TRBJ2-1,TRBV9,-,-,TGTGCCAGCAGCGTAATGATGGGCAATGAGCAGTTCTTC,CASSVMMGNEQFF
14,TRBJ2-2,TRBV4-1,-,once,TGCGCCAGCAGCAGGCTGCGCGGAACCGGGGAGCTGTTTTTT,CASSRLRGTGELFF
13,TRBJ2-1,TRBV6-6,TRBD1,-,TGTGCCAGCAGTGAGCAGGGGGCGTATGAGCAGTTCTTC,CASSEQGAYEQFF
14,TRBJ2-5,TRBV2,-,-,TGTGCCAGCAGAGCCCTGGGGTTAGGAGAGACCCAGTACTTC,CASRALGLGETQYF
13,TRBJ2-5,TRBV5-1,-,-,TGCGCCAGCAGCCGGGACTCCGCAGAGACCCAGTACTTC,CASSRDSAETQYF
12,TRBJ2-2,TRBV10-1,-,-,TGCGCCAGCGGGAAGGGTCACGGGGAGCTGTTTTTT,CASGKGHGELFF
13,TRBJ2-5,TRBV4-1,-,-,TGCGCCAGCAGCCCCGGACCTCTGGAGACCCAGTACTTC,CASSPGPLETQYF
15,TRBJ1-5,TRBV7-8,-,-,TGTGCCAGCAGCTTAGTCGGGGCAGTTTATCAGCCCCAGCATTTT,CASSLVGAVYQPQHF